This T cell receptor beta chain appears in the sequencing data of a study of blood T cell repertoires in COVID-19. Looking at the study overall: There were acute and convalescent COVID-19 samples, and they came from the United States, Italy and Spain. The analysed material was cDNA or gDNA that came from T cells, B-cell-depleted T cells, or PBMCs.

Trimming left V 2 bases short and J 3 bases short, with 5 bases between. The CDR3 has 12 amino acids. The germline V gene has CDR1 MDHEN and CDR2 SYDVKM. This clone was seen more than once but under ten times. As processed by the authors: Counts of nucleated cells, estimated from reference gene primer amplification, were obtained. Sequencing was performed with immunoSEQ multiplex PCR; in TCRdb, only in-frame clones are kept and a portion is missing. V and J calls and clone size come straight from that table; D and trimming were deduced from the DNA. The sample consists of some 210,000 clones, approximately 78% of them appearing once.

The specimen sequenced was peripheral blood. The clonotype originates from a middle-aged woman with acute or convalescent COVID-19. The rearrangement links TRBV28 to TRBJ2-7; no reliable D call. The CDR3 region is CASSLQYYEQYF. CDR3 nucleotide sequence: TGTGCCAGCAGTTTACAGTACTACGAGCAGTACTTC.